A single sample is the source of the 9 T cell receptor beta chains below, sequenced in a study of blood T cells in healthy people across ages. A J-beta primer mix and a sample-barcoded 5' primer were used in a second PCR of roughly 6 to 11 cycles. TCRdb analysed the 5' RACE reads with MiXCR anew, one entry per CDR3 protein. In the table there are over 1,500,000 distinct CDR3 sequences, 49% of which are singletons. Sample: blood. All receptors derive from a woman in her 40s in good health.

The chain recombines TRBV28 with TRBJ2-3, with a weak D call TRBD1 (6 bases). This CDR3 comprises 16 residues. Trimming cost V 5 bases and J 5 bases, with 20 bases left between them. CDR1 and CDR2 (germline): MDHEN, SYDVKM. The CDR3 here is CASSPDSGTKGDTQYF. CDR3 DNA sequence: TGTGCCAGCAGTCCTGACTCCGGGACAAAGGGAGATACGCAGTATTTT.

This chain connects TRBV6-5 to TRBJ1-6, with D possibly TRBD1 on 5 matching bases. From germline, CDR1 is MNHEY and CDR2 SVGAGI. Trimming took 0 bases from V and 7 from J, leaving 10 bases between them. This CDR3 contains 15 residues. Here the CDR3 reads CASSYSGVDNSPLHF. The CDR3 DNA reads as TGTGCCAGCAGTTACTCGGGGGTAGACAATTCACCCCTCCACTTT.

The sample holds many counts of this clonotype. The chain couples TRBV7-2 to TRBJ2-7, with 7 nucleotides matching TRBD1. Germline V lookup: CDR1 SGHTA, CDR2 FQGNSA. Losses at the gene ends were 2 bases for V and 1 base for J; bases not matched to a gene: 5. The CDR3 spans 15 residues. The CDR3 DNA reads TGTGCCAGCAGCTTACTCGGACAGGAGTCCTACGAGCAGTACTTC. Residues: CASSLLGQESYEQYF.

The V and J genes are TRBV7-2 and TRBJ1-1, with D hard to call. This CDR3 comprises 13 residues. The V gene's germline CDR1 is SGHTA and CDR2 FQGNSA. Trimming shortened V by 5 bases and J by 0 bases, and 7 bases separated the two germline ends. The CDR3 coding sequence is TGTGCCAGCAGCATAACAGTGAACACTGAAGCTTTCTTT. Residues: CASSITVNTEAFF.

The rearrangement joins TRBV4-2 to TRBJ1-5; D not resolved. The germline V and J ends were trimmed by 1 base and 4 bases, with 17 bases remaining between them. Looked up from germline, CDR1 is LGHNA and CDR2 is YNFKEQ. The CDR3 extends over 17 amino acids. CDR3 sequence (DNA): TGTGCCAGCAGCCAAGGGGGTATACGGGGAAGTAATCAGCCCCAGCATTTT. Amino acid sequence: CASSQGGIRGSNQPQHF.

A word on this clonotype: This may be a read error: a much more frequent sequence differs by one nucleotide. The V call is TRBV3-1, the J call TRBJ1-1; D may be TRBD1 (5 bases). Per the germline V gene, CDR1 is LGHDT and CDR2 is YNNKEL (reference sequence). The CDR3 extends over 16 amino acids. The V end lost 4 bases, the J end lost 11 bases, and 26 bases lay between the germline ends. The CDR3 here is CASSRDRIRGGFSAFF. The CDR3 DNA sequence: TGTGCCAGCAGCCGAGATCGGATAAGGGGAGGGTTCTCTGCTTTCTTT.

The V and J genes are TRBV20-1 and TRBJ2-7; 10 bases fit TRBD1. V shed 5 bases, J shed 4 bases, and the junction held 8 bases outside the gene matches. CDR3 size: 14 residues. Germline CDR1 reads DFQATT; CDR2 reads SNEGSKA (reference sequence). The CDR3 protein is CSAQTGTGVYEQYF. As DNA, the CDR3 is TGCAGTGCTCAGACCGGGACAGGGGTATACGAGCAGTACTTC.

The rearrangement links TRBV4-3 to TRBJ2-1; no definite D call. Trimming removed 2 bases at V and 0 bases at J, with 8 bases between. This CDR3 has 15 amino acids. Germline V gives CDR1 LGHNA, CDR2 YSLEER. The CDR3 DNA reads TGCGCCAGCAGCCAATCCCAAGGCTCCTACAATGAGCAGTTCTTC. This translates into CASSQSQGSYNEQFF.

The V gene is TRBV12-3 or TRBV12-4, the J gene TRBJ2-3, with 7 bases aligning to TRBD2. V shed 2 bases, J shed 8 bases, and the junction held 7 bases outside the gene matches. CDR3 size: 14 residues. CDR3 DNA sequence: TGTGCCAGCAGTTTACCCCCACCGGGGGGTACGCAGTATTTT. Translated, it gives CASSLPPPGGTQYF.